These 7 T cell receptor beta chains originate from one sample sequenced in a study of blood T cell repertoires in COVID-19. TCRdb's copy holds only in-frame clones and misses some; the assay was immunoSEQ multiplex PCR. The profile shows 250,000 or so clones, 86% of them singletons. Sequenced: peripheral blood. Receptors originate from a man aged 30 to 45 with active or convalescent COVID-19.

V gene TRBV7-8 combines with J gene TRBJ1-6; a possible D gene is TRBD1 (6 bases). CDR1 and CDR2 (germline): SGHVS, FQNEAQ. This CDR3 region has 13 residues. Between the trimmed V and J ends, which lost 5 bases and 7 bases, there was a span of 9 bases. The CDR3 nucleotides read TGTGCCAGCAGCACCGGACAGAATTCACCCCTCCACTTT. This sequence encodes CASSTGQNSPLHF.

As regards this clone: One end of the junction fails to match germline, which may point to a read error. V is TRBV5-1 and J is TRBJ2-2; 10 bases agree with TRBD1. Germline assignment: CDR1 SGHRS and CDR2 YFSETQ. The CDR3 has 16 amino acids. The CDR3, as DNA: TGCGCCAGCAGCGAGTGGGGACAGGGGAACATCGGGGAGCTGTTTTTT. Translating gives CASSEWGQGNIGELFF. Full variable domain (remainder filled in from reference TRBV5-1 and TRBJ2-2): KAGVTQTPRYLIKTRGQQVTLSCSPISGHRSVSWYQQTPGQGLQFLFEYFSETQRNKGNFPGRFSGRQFSNSRSEMNVSTLELGDSALYLCASSEWGQGNIGELFFGEGSRLTVL.

The chain combines TRBV27 with TRBJ1-4; 12 bases map to TRBD1. The germline gives CDR1 MNHEY, CDR2 SMNVEV (reference sequence). V was clipped by 6 bases and J by 2 bases; unmatched bases: 13. CDR3 size: 19 residues. Here the CDR3 DNA reads TGTGCCAGCAGGGGAAAAACCGGGACAGGGGGCGTGACTAATGAAAAACTGTTTTTT. Its translation: CASRGKTGTGGVTNEKLFF.

The chain carries TRBV9 and TRBJ1-5, with 7 positions matching TRBD1. CDR1 is SGDLS, CDR2 YYNGEE, per germline. CDR3 length equals 16 residues. Trimming took 2 bases from V and 9 from J; bases not matched to a gene: 14. Here the CDR3 reads CASSVSRGTDPRPQHF. The CDR3 nucleotides are TGTGCCAGCAGCGTGTCTCGTGGGACAGATCCACGGCCCCAGCATTTT.

CDR3 nucleotides: TGTGCCAGCAGCTCTCAGACAGACCCCGAGCAGTACTTC. It codes for CASSSQTDPEQYF. V gene TRBV12-3 or TRBV12-4 combines with J gene TRBJ2-7; D is perhaps TRBD1 (5 bases). The CDR3 is 13 amino acids. V was cut by 6 bases and J by 6 bases, with 15 bases left in between.

J is TRBJ1-6 and V is TRBV27, with TRBD1 matching 10 bases. The V gene end was trimmed by 5 bases and the J gene end by 10 bases; junction bases not matched to a gene: 11. The CDR3 loop spans 16 amino acids. The germline CDR1 and CDR2 sequences are MNHEY and SMNVEV (reference sequence). The CDR3 loop reads CASSLHPGTGESPLHF. For the CDR3, the DNA is TGTGCCAGCAGTCTCCACCCCGGGACAGGGGAATCACCCCTCCACTTT.

The CDR3 region is CASSLHSDTIYF. The DNA for the CDR3 is TGTGCCAGCAGCTTACATTCGGACACCATATATTTT. The chain carries TRBV7-9 and TRBJ1-3; D ambiguous. This CDR3 has 12 residues. The germline V gene encodes CDR1 SEHNR and CDR2 FQNEAQ (reference sequence). Trimming stripped 2 bases from V and 8 bases from J, with 7 bases between.